This TCR beta chain originates from a study of blood T cell repertoires in COVID-19. Looking at the study overall: PBMCs, B-cell-depleted T cells, or T cells were the source of the cDNA or gDNA that made up the material.

V was trimmed by 7 bases and J by 0 bases, leaving 7 bases between them. Looked up from germline, CDR1 is SNHLY and CDR2 is FYNNEI. There are 13 residues in the CDR3. The assay was immunoSEQ multiplex PCR, and TCRdb's table has in-frame clones only and misses some. The sample carries around 180,000 clones, approximately 90% recorded once. The V call is TRBV2, the J call TRBJ1-5, with D unresolved. The clonotype comes from a woman aged 25-40 years with acute or convalescent COVID-19. The material sequenced was peripheral blood. CDR3 loop: CASKRDSNQPQHF. As DNA, the CDR3 is TGTGCCAGCAAACGGGATAGCAATCAGCCCCAGCATTTT.